In this sample, the clone carrying this T cell receptor beta chain turned up many times. Its antigen is undetermined. V dropped 4 bases and J dropped 8 bases, with 15 bases sitting between them. The CDR3 runs to 13 residues. CDR1 and CDR2 from the germline V gene are SGHRS and YFSETQ. The sample comes from a study of neurological immune-mediated disorders. In TCRdb, the 5' RACE reads were re-called with MiXCR into one record per CDR3 protein. Here the sample spans approximately 90,000 distinct CDR3 sequences, 3% to 4% being singletons. Findings and caveats of the study: There was no association between the multiple sclerosis repertoire cluster and any clinical or MRI feature. The most TCR clonal expansion was seen in HTLV-1-associated myelopathy, and the least was seen in multiple sclerosis, which fell below healthy controls. When grouped phylogenetically, the repertoires of 18 of the 34 multiple sclerosis patients fell together in one related-CDR3 cluster, which is a possible signature.

The source of this sequence is a woman aged 18 to 35 with multiple sclerosis. Sequenced material: PBMCs. The V gene is TRBV5-1, the J gene TRBJ1-2; D perhaps matches TRBD1 (5 bases). The CDR3 sequence: CASSPIPDKGYTF. The CDR3 DNA sequence: TGCGCCAGCAGCCCAATACCGGACAAAGGCTACACCTTC.